The rows below give T cell receptor beta chains drawn from one sample of a study of OX40 agonist ivuxolimab in advanced cancers. Only in-frame clones appear in the TCRdb table, and some are missing; sequencing was by immunoSEQ multiplex PCR. The table has more than 50,000 clones, 82% seen once; the top ten hold more than 1.2%. The specimen comprised CD4+ or CD8+ T cells sorted from blood, sampled in a trial of the OX40 agonist ivuxolimab. These TCRs come from an adult with an advanced solid tumor such as melanoma, head and neck, liver or kidney cancer. Both conserved end residues are part of each CDR3. The listing skips clone size in some rows; elsewhere it reads once, few, many or a size class.

clone_size j_call v_call cdr3_aa
few TRBJ1-1 TRBV6-1 CASSEGELIKAFF
NA TRBJ2-6 TRBV29-1 CSVLPGRKSGANVLTF
NA TRBJ2-3 TRBV5-4 CASSLGAGSGGTDTQYF
once TRBJ1-2 TRBV2 CASSRTGNSNYGYTF
NA TRBJ2-5 TRBV6-1 CASSLFTSQETQYF
NA TRBJ2-3 TRBV6-5 CASSPGQEADTQYF
NA TRBJ2-7 TRBV7-2 CASSLELAGERQYF
NA TRBJ2-7 TRBV30 CAWKKGLSLPEQYF
few TRBJ2-7 TRBV29-1 CSVEEDGQGHYEQYF
NA TRBJ1-1 TRBV18 CASSPLDRGSEAFF
NA TRBJ2-3 TRBV7-9 CASSLASLAGGQTDTQYF
NA TRBJ2-2 TRBV6-5 CASSATLNTGELFF
NA TRBJ2-7 TRBV20-1 CSAPLRGEQYF
few TRBJ1-1 TRBV5-4 CASSSPLGGYKGAFF
few TRBJ1-1 TRBV7-3 CASSRQGGDTEAFF
NA TRBJ2-7 TRBV7-2 CASSSNRGQSYEQYF
NA TRBJ1-5 TRBV5-1 CASSMDSSEPQHF
once TRBJ1-3 TRBV30 CAWNPGGNTIYF
NA TRBJ2-5 TRBV4-2 CASSQEGIQETQYF
NA TRBJ2-2 TRBV5-1 CASRVGLQNTGELFF
NA TRBJ2-7 TRBV9 CASSVGPGSYEQYF
NA TRBJ2-3 TRBV7-2 CASSPRSGGASDTQYF
NA TRBJ2-5 TRBV5-6 CASSSLDLPRSQYF
NA TRBJ1-2 TRBV29-1 CSAGGGGYTF
NA TRBJ2-4 TRBV10-1 CASSEGGSKNIQYF
few TRBJ1-5 TRBV30 CAWSKGQGMIYSNQPQHF
NA TRBJ1-2 TRBV7-9 CASSLLDGRLNYGYTF
few TRBJ2-3 TRBV5-4 CASSLIGRTSLADTQYF
NA TRBJ2-7 TRBV5-1 CASNGDYYEQYF
once TRBJ2-5 TRBV6-5 CASSYVGQGETQYF
NA TRBJ1-4 TRBV5-1 CASSLVGLEANEKLFF
NA TRBJ1-2 TRBV29-1 CSVDEGGNGGYTF
NA TRBJ1-1 TRBV7-2 CASSLDRDLTEAFF
NA TRBJ1-2 TRBV6-5 CASSYTGIANYGYTF
NA TRBJ2-3 TRBV7-3 CASTRGGPTDTQYF
NA TRBJ2-2 TRBV9 CASSVGVGTGELFF
few TRBJ2-2 TRBV5-1 CASSLSATGELFF